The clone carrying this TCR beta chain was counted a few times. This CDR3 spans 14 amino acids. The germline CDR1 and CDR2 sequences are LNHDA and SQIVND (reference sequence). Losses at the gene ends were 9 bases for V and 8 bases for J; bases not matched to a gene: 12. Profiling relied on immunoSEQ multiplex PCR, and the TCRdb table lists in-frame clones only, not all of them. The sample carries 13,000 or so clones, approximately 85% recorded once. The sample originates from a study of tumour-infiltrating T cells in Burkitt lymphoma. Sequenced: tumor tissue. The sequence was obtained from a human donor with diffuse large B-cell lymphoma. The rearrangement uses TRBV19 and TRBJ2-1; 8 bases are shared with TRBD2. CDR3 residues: CASSGGARSHEQFF. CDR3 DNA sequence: TGTGCCAGCTCGGGAGGGGCGCGGTCCCATGAGCAGTTCTTC.